This TCR beta chain was captured in a study of T cells in tuberculosis (dated by TCRdb to the late 2010s). Describing the broader study: The study combined CD1B tetramers and high-throughput TCR immunosequencing to characterize T cells specific for the mycobacterial lipid antigen glucose monomycolate (GMM). With 9 to 11 people per group, a South African clinical cohort compared IGRA-negative adolescents, IGRA-positive adolescents with latent tuberculosis, and adults with active tuberculosis. PBMC from patients with active tuberculosis were archived either before the start of standard anti-tuberculosis treatment or within 7 days of starting that treatment.

Reading from cysteine to phenylalanine, the CDR3 counts 14 amino acids. The sequence is cut down to CDR3 DNA, 42 bases in frame from base 1. Trimming accounts for 4 bases at V and 3 bases at J, while the number of junction bases matched to no gene is 6. According to the germline V gene, CDR1 reads MGHRA and CDR2 reads YSYEKL. Results the study describes overall, beyond this receptor: Clinical samples were chosen by availability of cryopreserved specimens, and active tuberculosis cases were adults while controls were adolescents. Smaller NN-distances were partly driven by shorter CDR3-alpha lengths in active tuberculosis patients, and statistical significance was not reached for the TCR-beta difference. Compared with IGRA-negative controls, TCR-alpha repertoires from active tuberculosis had smaller mean NN-distances to GMM-specific TCRs, which suggests that these TCRs underwent clonal expansion. A classifier using the diverse GMM-specific repertoire reached 85% to 90% accuracy (AUROC about 0.91), compared with more than 65% accuracy using GEM motif frequencies.

The time point label for this specimen denotes: new active TB diagnosis, blood taken before or within 7 days of starting treatment. Active tuberculosis patients were HIV-seronegative South African adults aged 18 years or older with a new diagnosis. Confirmation of active tuberculosis was based on positive sputum smear microscopy and/or a positive M. tuberculosis culture. Unsorted cryopreserved PBMC were immunosequenced, covering on average about 100,000 T cells per clinical donor. TCR libraries were generated with the immunoSEQ multiplex PCR assay, using TCR-beta and/or TCR-alpha/delta assays for each sample. Amplified TCR libraries were sequenced on the Illumina high-throughput platform. The paper's data handling went like this. Clustering and dimensionality reduction relied on pairwise TCRdist distances among GMM-specific receptors from T cells that were either sorted ex vivo or expanded in vitro. Each clinical repertoire was assigned a mean NN-distance score, defined as the average TCRdist to the nearest 10% of tetramer-positive reference sequences. GEM TCR motif frequency was calculated as the fraction of unique TCRs that matched known GEM sequences in V/J usage and CDR3 length. Active tuberculosis was classified by linear discriminant analysis with leave-one-out cross-validation, implemented in scikit-learn. TCRdb's version of the immuneACCESS table is confined to in-frame rearrangements and falls short of the full clone set. An unresolved V gene accounts for under half of the shortfall where checked; the remainder is of unknown origin. Clone size and V and J calls were adopted from that table, with D and trimming inferred from the DNA. This sample is represented by some 31,000 clones; about 91% of them were singletons. Jointly, the top ten make up 6.8% of the sample.

A remark on this clone: The specificity of this receptor is unknown. No much larger clonotype is one base removed from it; base qualities were not supplied.

This specimen was PBMCs, taken at tuberculosis diagnosis. The receptor was derived from an adult with tuberculosis. Recombination joined TRBV4-1 with TRBJ2-7, and TRBD1 matches 7 of the central bases. CDR3 sequence: CASSLKGQSYEQYF. The DNA sequence is as follows: TGCGCCAGCAGCCTAAAGGGACAGAGCTACGAGCAGTACTTC.